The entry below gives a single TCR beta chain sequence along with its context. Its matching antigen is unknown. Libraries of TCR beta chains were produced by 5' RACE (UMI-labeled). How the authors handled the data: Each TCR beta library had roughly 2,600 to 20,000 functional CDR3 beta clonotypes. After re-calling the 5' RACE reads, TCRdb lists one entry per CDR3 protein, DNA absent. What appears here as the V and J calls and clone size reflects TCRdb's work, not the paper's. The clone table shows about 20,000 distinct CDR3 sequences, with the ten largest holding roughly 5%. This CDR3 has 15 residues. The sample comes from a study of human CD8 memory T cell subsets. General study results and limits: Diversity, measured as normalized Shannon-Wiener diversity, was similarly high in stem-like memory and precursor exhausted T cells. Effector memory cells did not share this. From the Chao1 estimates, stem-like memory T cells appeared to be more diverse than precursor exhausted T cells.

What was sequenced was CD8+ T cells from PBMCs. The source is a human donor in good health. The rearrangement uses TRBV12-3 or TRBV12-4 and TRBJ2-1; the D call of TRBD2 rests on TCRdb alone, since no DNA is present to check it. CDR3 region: CASSSSGEHYNEQFF.